These 10 T cell receptor beta chains share one sample of origin, sequenced in a study of tissue T cells after allogeneic stem cell transplantation. Here immunoSEQ multiplex PCR was the method, and the copy in TCRdb shows in-frame clones only, minus some. The profile shows some 4,500 clones, about 46% of them singletons. The time point here: mouse harvest day 14 after allogeneic transplant. Mouse grafts combined 10^7 T-cell-depleted bone marrow cells with 10^6 splenic CD5+ T cells. The sequencing sample was made of lymph node tissue. These receptors were obtained from a female BALB/c mouse given C57BL/6 T cells with graft-versus-host disease after an allogeneic hematopoietic cell transplant.

Concerning this clone itself: Gene names are mouse gene names. Sequencing ends 1 residue short of the CDR3 end; the germline J gene provides the rest. The chain carries TRBV13-3 and TRBJ2-1; 11 bases are a match to TRBD2. The CDR3 is made up of 16 amino acids. J was trimmed by 6 bases and V by 5 bases; bases with no gene match: 10. From germline, CDR1 is NNHDY and CDR2 SYVADS. The CDR3: CASSPALGGRRAEQFF. The part of the CDR3 DNA that was read is TGTGCCAGCAGCCCCGCACTGGGGGGGCGACGTGCTGAGCAGTTC.

Details on this clone: The gene names here belong to mouse. From the germline J gene comes the end of the CDR3, since the read stops 1 residue before it. The V gene is TRBV26, the J gene TRBJ1-2, with D unresolved. CDR1 KGHPV and CDR2 FQNQEV come from the germline V gene (reference sequence). The CDR3 extends over 14 amino acids. V lost 5 bases to trimming and J lost 3 bases, with 13 bases between them. Incomplete CDR3 DNA: TGTGCCAGCAGTATCCTCGGGGAGGACTCCGACTACACC. Translating gives CASSILGEDSDYT. In full, the CDR3 reads CASSILGEDSDYTF.

With respect to this clone: Gene names are mouse gene names. Read coverage stops 1 residue before the CDR3 terminus; the germline J gene supplies the remainder. The chain joins TRBV26 to TRBJ2-1; 9 nucleotides agree with TRBD1. The CDR3 is 13 amino acids. Germline CDR1 and CDR2: KGHPV and FQNQEV (reference sequence). Unmatched junction bases numbered 4, after V lost 6 bases and J lost 7 bases. Partial CDR3 DNA: TGTGCCAGCAGCCGGGACAGGGAGGCTGAGCAGTTC. It codes for CASSRDREAEQF. The whole CDR3 reads CASSRDREAEQFF.

This clone is large (0.1 to 1%). The gene symbols are mouse symbols. The read falls 1 residue short of the CDR3 end, and the missing part is taken from the germline J gene. V and J are TRBV3 and TRBJ1-2, with 10 bases aligning to TRBD1. The CDR3 runs to 14 residues. The junction had 1 base not matched to a gene; V was cut back by 6 bases and J by 0 bases. The germline CDR1 and CDR2 sequences are SNHLY and FYNGKV (reference sequence). The CDR3 is CASRGTGANSDYTF. Partial CDR3 DNA: TGTGCCAGCAGGGGGACAGGGGCAAACTCCGACTACACC.

With respect to this clone: Genes and germline are mouse. The read terminates 1 residue ahead of where the CDR3 ends, so the germline J gene completes it. The V gene is TRBV3, the J gene TRBJ1-4, with D unresolved. CDR3 size: 14 residues. Germline CDR1 and CDR2: SNHLY and FYNGKV (reference sequence). The V end lost 1 base, the J end lost 4 bases, and 7 bases lay between the germline ends. CDR3 sequence reads: CASSLEGYNERLFF. CDR3 DNA, as far as it was read: TGTGCCAGCAGCTTAGAGGGATACAACGAAAGATTATTT.

Concerning this clone itself: Gene labels here are mouse ones. Read coverage stops 1 residue before the CDR3 terminus; the germline J gene supplies the remainder. V and J are TRBV15 and TRBJ1-1, with unresolved D. Germline V CDR1 and CDR2: SGHND, FRSKSL. This CDR3 spans 11 amino acids. V was clipped by 5 bases and J by 5 bases, with 6 bases between them. CDR3 residues: CASSPGTEVFF. Incomplete CDR3 DNA: TGTGCCAGCAGTCCCGGGACAGAAGTCTTC.

Points on this clone: Genes and germline are mouse. Read sequence stops 1 residue before the CDR3 end, and the germline J gene provides the missing end. This chain connects TRBV12-1 to TRBJ1-6, with 8 bases lining up with TRBD1. TRBJ1-6 is reported as an ORF; its role is uncertain. CDR3 length: 14 amino acids. The V gene's germline CDR1 is SGHSN and CDR2 HYEKVE. After removal of 3 bases from V and 5 bases from J, the junction contained 2 bases not matched to a gene. The sequenced part of the CDR3 DNA is TGTGCCAGCTCTTCGGACAGGGATAATTCGCCCCTCTAC. It encodes CASSSDRDNSPLY. The CDR3 in full is CASSSDRDNSPLYF.

This clone appeared a single time. All gene names here are mouse names. The CDR3 extends 1 residue past the end of the read, so its final part is completed from the germline J gene. The rearrangement links TRBV13-1 to TRBJ1-4; 9 bases agree with TRBD1. The CDR3 runs to 13 residues. After removal of 3 bases from V and 7 bases from J, the junction contained 1 base not matched to a gene. Per germline, CDR1 NSHNY and CDR2 SYGAGN. Partial CDR3 DNA: TGTGCCAGCAGTGGGGACAGGGCCGAAAGATTATTT. Its translation is CASSGDRAERLF. The entire CDR3 is CASSGDRAERLFF.

With respect to this clone: The junction shows a germline mismatch at one end, possibly a read error. The gene names here belong to mouse. Read sequence stops 1 residue before the CDR3 end, and the germline J gene provides the missing end. The chain combines TRBV3 with TRBJ2-2, with D perhaps given as TRBD1 or TRBD2 (5 bases each). The germline V gene encodes CDR1 SNHLY and CDR2 FYNGKV (reference sequence). The CDR3 sequence is 15 residues long. CDR3 DNA (partial): TGTGCCAGCAGCTTATACGGGGCGAACACCGGCCAGCTCTAC. It is translated as CASSLYGANTGQLY. The whole CDR3 sequence is CASSLYGANTGQLYF.

Concerning this clone: The germline and genes are mouse ones. Read data end 1 residue before the CDR3 end; the end is taken from the germline J gene. The V and J genes are TRBV23 and TRBJ1-4; the table's D call TRBD1 went unverified against the DNA. Germline loops: CDR1 KGHTA, CDR2 FQNQQP. The CDR3 loop spans 14 amino acids. The CDR3 region is CSSSPGTRNERLFF. The sequenced CDR3 bases are TGCTCCAGCAGTCCCGGGACAAGAAACGAAAGATTATTT.